This record covers a single TCR beta chain. The data are from a study of spatial heterogeneity in lung cancer. Unique molecular identifiers, one per molecule, were present on every TCR cDNA molecule. TCRdb independently ran MiXCR on the 5' RACE reads; one entry per CDR3 protein. This table has about 39,000 distinct CDR3 sequences, 2.5% to 3.5% appearing once. The time point denotes: sample taken at primary tumor resection. Whole RNA came from tumor, nontumor lung or frozen PBMC and was sequenced without being sorted. CDR3 size: 16 residues. Looked up from germline, CDR1 is MNHEY and CDR2 is SVGAGI. V shed 2 bases and J shed 1 base, with 14 bases lying between them.

The V gene is TRBV6-5, the J gene TRBJ1-1; D is uncertain. Sequences were derived from normal lung tissue next to the tumor, sampled at surgery. The sequence was collected from a male donor with early-stage non-small cell lung cancer. DNA for the CDR3: TGTGCCAGCAGTTACATTAGTCCGCACTGGAACACTGAAGCTTTCTTT. Amino acid sequence: CASSYISPHWNTEAFF.